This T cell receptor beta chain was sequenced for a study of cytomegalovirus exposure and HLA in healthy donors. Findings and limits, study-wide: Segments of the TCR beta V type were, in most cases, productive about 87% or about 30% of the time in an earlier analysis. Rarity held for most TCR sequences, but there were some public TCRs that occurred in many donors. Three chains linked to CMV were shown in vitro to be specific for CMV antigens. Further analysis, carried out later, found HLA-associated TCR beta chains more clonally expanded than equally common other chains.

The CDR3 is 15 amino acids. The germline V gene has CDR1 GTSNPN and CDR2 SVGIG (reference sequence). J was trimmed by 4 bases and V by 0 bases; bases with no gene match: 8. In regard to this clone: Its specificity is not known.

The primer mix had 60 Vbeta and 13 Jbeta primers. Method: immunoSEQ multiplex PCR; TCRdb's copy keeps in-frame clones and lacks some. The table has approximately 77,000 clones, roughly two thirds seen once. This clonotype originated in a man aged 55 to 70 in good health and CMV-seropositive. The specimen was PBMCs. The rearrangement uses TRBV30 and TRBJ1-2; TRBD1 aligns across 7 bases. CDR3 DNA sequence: TGTGCCTGGAGTGTAGGTTGGGGACAGACCTATGGCTACACCTTC. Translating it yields CAWSVGWGQTYGYTF.